The rows below give T cell receptor beta chains drawn from one sample of a study of blood T cell repertoires in COVID-19. Sequencing was performed with immunoSEQ multiplex PCR; in TCRdb, only in-frame clones are kept and a portion is missing. In the table there are around 200,000 clones, about 85% of which are singletons. Sequenced sample: PBMCs or T cells enriched from blood (not recorded which). These receptors all come from a man aged 35 to 55 who had recovered from COVID-19. CDR3s include the opening cysteine and the closing phenylalanine or tryptophan. Fields, in order: J gene, clone size, V gene, CDR3 protein. Where a row states a size, it is once, few, many or the class of an expanded clone; other rows omit it.

TRBJ2-3 once TRBV30 CAWSVRGFTDTQYF
TRBJ2-1 . TRBV25-1 CASRPGQGSKADNEQFF
TRBJ2-1 . TRBV10-3 CAISETRGNEQFF
TRBJ2-7 . TRBV29-1 CSVAGLPSYEQYF
TRBJ2-3 many TRBV28 CASSSPGLAGVADTQYF
TRBJ2-7 . TRBV13 CASSLDGVSYEQYF
TRBJ1-2 few TRBV3-1/TRBV3-2 CASSQWGRDSALLGGYTF
TRBJ2-1 . TRBV2 CASSDPASGSSYNEQFF
TRBJ1-5 . TRBV28 CASSHNTGTHQPQHF
TRBJ1-4 . TRBV2 CASVLGQTTNEKLFF
TRBJ2-7 . TRBV11-3 CASSSGTSGEQYF
TRBJ2-1 . TRBV19 CASTLTGTSGTFGKRNEQFF
TRBJ2-7 . TRBV3-1/TRBV3-2 CASSQGAGMAYEQYF
TRBJ2-3 . TRBV10-3 CAAMTGGPSTDTQYF
TRBJ2-7 . TRBV27 CASSTPLSPYEQYF
TRBJ1-5 . TRBV28 CASSLGWGREQPQHF
TRBJ2-1 . TRBV20-1 CSASGRIAGAYNEQFF
TRBJ2-7 once TRBV29-1 CSATGSSYEQYF
TRBJ1-2 few TRBV11-2 CASTETRNYGYTF
TRBJ2-1 . TRBV24-1 CATSRGASGFYNEQFF
TRBJ1-2 . TRBV7-2 CASSFREANYGYTF
TRBJ2-1 . TRBV2 CASSDGQGGEQFF
TRBJ1-3 . TRBV19 CASNRLSGVSGNTIYF
TRBJ2-7 . TRBV24-1 CATSDPTKSPREQYF
TRBJ2-4 . TRBV30 CAWSVGLAGVVKNIQYF
TRBJ2-2 many TRBV6-5 CASSYSNRGDTGELFF
TRBJ2-3 . TRBV2 CASSDSETSTDTQYF
TRBJ2-5 . TRBV12-5 CASGLPPQGAKETQYF
TRBJ2-7 . TRBV29-1 CSVPRLSSYEQYF
TRBJ2-5 . TRBV18 CASSPLRPGGEETQYF
TRBJ1-5 . TRBV19 CASSSQRDRGRQPQHF
TRBJ1-3 few TRBV27 CASSLFFAGTGNTIYF
TRBJ2-7 . TRBV9 CASSVGINREYEQYF
TRBJ2-7 . TRBV4-1 CASSQSSPLSGKGYEQYF
TRBJ1-4 . TRBV11-2 CASSTYRATNEKLFF
TRBJ2-3 few TRBV5-5 CASSFRRGSTDTQYF
TRBJ2-5 . TRBV24-1 CATSAGTGGTGETQYF
TRBJ2-3 . TRBV5-1 CASSPSRGSADTQYF
TRBJ2-3 many TRBV6-5 CASSPGQGADTQYF
TRBJ1-5 . TRBV7-8 CASSLGGGQPQHF
TRBJ1-1 few TRBV7-3 CASSPGTGGTEAFF
TRBJ2-1 . TRBV11-2 CASSRGTSENDEQFF
TRBJ2-7 . TRBV30 CAWGRGLNEQYF
TRBJ2-7 few TRBV29-1 CSVEDSSGTFYEQYF
TRBJ2-2 . TRBV4-1 CASSQDPSGSINGELFF
TRBJ1-2 . TRBV2 CARKGQLYGYTF
TRBJ2-7 . TRBV27 CATPGEYEQYF
TRBJ1-6 . TRBV19 CASRKEQQNSPLHF
TRBJ1-2 . TRBV6-5 CASSYRRQGNYGYTF
TRBJ2-1 . TRBV30 CAWSPKGSGRSPEQFF
TRBJ1-1 . TRBV5-5 CASSRDPQGFEVEAFF
TRBJ2-3 . TRBV7-2 CASSTGLARTDTQYF